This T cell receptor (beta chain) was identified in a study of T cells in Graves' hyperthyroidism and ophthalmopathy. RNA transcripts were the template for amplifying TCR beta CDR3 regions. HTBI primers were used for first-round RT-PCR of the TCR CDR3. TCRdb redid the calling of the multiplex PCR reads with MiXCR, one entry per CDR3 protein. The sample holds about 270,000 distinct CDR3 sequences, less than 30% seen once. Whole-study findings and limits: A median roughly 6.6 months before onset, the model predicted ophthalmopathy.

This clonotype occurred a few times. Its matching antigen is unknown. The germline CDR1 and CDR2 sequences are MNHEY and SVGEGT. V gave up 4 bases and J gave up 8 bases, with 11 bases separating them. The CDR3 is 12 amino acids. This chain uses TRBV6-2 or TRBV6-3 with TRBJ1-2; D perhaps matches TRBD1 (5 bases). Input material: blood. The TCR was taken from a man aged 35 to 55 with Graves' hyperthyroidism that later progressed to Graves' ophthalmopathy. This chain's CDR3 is CASSSRGDGYTF. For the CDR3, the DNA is TGTGCCAGCAGTTCCCGCGGGGACGGCTACACCTTC.